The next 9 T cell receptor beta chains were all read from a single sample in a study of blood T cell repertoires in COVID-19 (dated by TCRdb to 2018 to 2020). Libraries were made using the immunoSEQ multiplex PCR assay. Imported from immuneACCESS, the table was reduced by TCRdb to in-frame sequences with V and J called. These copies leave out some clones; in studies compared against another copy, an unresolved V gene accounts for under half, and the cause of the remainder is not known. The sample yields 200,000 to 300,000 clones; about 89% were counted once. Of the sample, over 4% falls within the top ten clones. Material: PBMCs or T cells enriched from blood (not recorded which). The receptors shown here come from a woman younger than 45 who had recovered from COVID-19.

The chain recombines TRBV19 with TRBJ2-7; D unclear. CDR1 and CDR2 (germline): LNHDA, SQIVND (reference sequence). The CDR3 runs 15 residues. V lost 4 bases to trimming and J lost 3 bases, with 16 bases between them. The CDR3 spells CASSTPKTYNYEQYF. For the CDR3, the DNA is TGTGCCAGTAGTACCCCAAAAACATACAACTACGAGCAGTACTTC.

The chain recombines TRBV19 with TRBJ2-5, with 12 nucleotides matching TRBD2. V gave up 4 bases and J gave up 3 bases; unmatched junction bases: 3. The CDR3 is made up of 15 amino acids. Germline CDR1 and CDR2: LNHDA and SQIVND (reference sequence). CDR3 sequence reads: CASSKRLAGEETQYF. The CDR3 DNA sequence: TGTGCCAGTAGTAAGCGACTAGCGGGAGAAGAGACCCAGTACTTC.

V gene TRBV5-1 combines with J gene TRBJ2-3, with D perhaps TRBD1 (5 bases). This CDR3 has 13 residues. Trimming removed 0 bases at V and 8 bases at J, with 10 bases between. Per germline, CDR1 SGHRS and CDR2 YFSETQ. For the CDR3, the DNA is TGCGCCAGCAGCTTGGCAGGGTCGGGTACGCAGTATTTT. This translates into CASSLAGSGTQYF.

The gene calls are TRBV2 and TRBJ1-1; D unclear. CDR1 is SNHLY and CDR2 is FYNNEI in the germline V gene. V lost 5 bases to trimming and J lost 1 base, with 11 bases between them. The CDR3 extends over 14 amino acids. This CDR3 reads CASSHEVTNTEAFF. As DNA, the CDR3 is TGTGCCAGCAGTCATGAGGTCACGAACACTGAAGCTTTCTTT.

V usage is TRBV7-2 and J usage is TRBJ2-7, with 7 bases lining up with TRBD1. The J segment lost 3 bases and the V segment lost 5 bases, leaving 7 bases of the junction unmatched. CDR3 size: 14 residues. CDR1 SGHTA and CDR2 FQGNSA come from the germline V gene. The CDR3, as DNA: TGTGCCAGCAGCGTAAACAGGGGTTTCTACGAGCAGTACTTC. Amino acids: CASSVNRGFYEQYF.

The CDR3 is CASSPGTATNEKLFF. DNA of the CDR3: TGCGCCAGCAGCCCCGGGACAGCAACTAATGAAAAACTGTTTTTT. The V and J genes are TRBV5-1 and TRBJ1-4; the match to TRBD1 covers 7 bases. This CDR3 comprises 15 residues. Germline lookup yields CDR1 SGHRS and CDR2 YFSETQ. V lost 4 bases to trimming and J lost 0 bases; unmatched junction nucleotides: 3.

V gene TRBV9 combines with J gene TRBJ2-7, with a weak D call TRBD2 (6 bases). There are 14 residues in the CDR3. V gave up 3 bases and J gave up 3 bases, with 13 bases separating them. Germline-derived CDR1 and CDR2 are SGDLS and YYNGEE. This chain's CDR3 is CASSAGGGGYEQYF. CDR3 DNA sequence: TGTGCCAGCAGCGCCGGGGGAGGAGGCTACGAGCAGTACTTC.

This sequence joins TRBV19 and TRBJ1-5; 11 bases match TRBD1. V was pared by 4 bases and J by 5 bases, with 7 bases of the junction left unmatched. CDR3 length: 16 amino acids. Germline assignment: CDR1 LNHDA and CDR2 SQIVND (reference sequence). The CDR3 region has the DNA TGTGCCAGTAGTACCCCTGGACAGGGGGCACATCAGCCCCAGCATTTT. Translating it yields CASSTPGQGAHQPQHF.

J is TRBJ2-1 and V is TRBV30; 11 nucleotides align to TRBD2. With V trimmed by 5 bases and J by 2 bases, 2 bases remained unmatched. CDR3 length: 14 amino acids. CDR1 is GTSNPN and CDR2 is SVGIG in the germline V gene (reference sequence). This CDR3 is CAWVAGGPYNEQFF. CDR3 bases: TGTGCCTGGGTAGCGGGAGGGCCCTACAATGAGCAGTTCTTC.